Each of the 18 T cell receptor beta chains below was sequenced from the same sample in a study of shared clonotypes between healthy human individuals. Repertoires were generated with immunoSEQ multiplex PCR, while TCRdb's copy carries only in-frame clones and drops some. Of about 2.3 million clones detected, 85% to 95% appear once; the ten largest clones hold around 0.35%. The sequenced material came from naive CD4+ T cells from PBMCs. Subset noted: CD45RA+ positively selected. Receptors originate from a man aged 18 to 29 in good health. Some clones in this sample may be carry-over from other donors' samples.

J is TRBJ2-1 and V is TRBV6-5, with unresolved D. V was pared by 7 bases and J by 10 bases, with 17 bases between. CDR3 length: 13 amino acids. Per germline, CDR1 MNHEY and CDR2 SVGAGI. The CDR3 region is CASIEGYSREQFF. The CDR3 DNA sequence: TGTGCCAGCATCGAAGGGTACTCACGGGAGCAGTTCTTC.

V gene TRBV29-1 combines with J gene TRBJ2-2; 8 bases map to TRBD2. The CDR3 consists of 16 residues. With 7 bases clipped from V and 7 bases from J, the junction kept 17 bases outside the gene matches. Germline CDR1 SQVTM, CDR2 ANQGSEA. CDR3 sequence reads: CSAITPGGGEYGELFF. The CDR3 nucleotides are TGCAGCGCTATCACCCCGGGGGGGGGAGAGTACGGGGAGCTGTTTTTT.

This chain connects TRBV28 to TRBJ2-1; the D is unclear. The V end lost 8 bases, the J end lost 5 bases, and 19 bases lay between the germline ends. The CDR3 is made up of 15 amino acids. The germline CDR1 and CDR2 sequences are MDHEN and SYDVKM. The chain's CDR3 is CASAYQDGDNNEQFF. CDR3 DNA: TGTGCCAGCGCTTACCAGGACGGCGATAACAATGAGCAGTTCTTC.

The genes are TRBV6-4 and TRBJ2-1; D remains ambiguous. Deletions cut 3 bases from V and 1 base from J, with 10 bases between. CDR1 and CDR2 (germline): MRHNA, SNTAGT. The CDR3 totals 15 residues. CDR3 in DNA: TGTGCCAGCAGTGAAGGCCCTCAATCCTACAATGAGCAGTTCTTC. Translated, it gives CASSEGPQSYNEQFF.

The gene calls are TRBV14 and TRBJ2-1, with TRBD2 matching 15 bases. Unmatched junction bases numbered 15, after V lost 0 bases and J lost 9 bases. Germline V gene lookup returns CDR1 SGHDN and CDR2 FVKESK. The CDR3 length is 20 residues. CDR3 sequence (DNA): TGTGCCAGCAGCCAAGATACAATGAGCAGGACTAGCGGGAGGGCAGGTGAGCAGTTCTTC. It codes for CASSQDTMSRTSGRAGEQFF.

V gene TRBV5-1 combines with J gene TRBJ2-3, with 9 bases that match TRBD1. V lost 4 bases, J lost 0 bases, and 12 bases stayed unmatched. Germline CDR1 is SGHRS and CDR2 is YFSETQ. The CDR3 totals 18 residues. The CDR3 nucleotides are TGCGCCAGCAGCCCGGGGGACAGGGACTATCCTAGCACAGATACGCAGTATTTT. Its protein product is CASSPGDRDYPSTDTQYF.

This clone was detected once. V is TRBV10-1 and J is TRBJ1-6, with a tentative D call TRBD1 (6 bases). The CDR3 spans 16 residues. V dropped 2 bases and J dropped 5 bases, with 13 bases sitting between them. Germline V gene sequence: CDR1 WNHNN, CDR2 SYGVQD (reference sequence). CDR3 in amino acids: CASSEPQGTDNSPLHF. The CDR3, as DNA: TGCGCCAGCAGTGAGCCTCAGGGGACTGATAATTCACCCCTCCACTTT.

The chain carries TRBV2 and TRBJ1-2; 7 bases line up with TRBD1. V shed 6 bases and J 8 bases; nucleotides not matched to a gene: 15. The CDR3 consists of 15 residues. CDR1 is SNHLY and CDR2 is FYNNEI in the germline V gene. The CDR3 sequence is CASRDQTGRSKGYTF. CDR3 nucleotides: TGTGCCAGCAGGGACCAGACAGGGAGGTCAAAAGGCTACACCTTC.

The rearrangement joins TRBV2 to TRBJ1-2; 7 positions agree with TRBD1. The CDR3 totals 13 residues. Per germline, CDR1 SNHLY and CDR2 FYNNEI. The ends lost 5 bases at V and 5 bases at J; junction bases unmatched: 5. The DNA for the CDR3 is TGTGCCAGCAGTAGAGGGGGCGATTATGGCTACACCTTC. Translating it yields CASSRGGDYGYTF.

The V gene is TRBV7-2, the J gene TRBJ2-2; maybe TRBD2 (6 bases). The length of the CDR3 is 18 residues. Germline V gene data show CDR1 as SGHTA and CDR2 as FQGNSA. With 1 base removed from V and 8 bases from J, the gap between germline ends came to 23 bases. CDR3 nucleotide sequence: TGTGCCAGCAGCTTAGGATTGCTGGCGGGGCTAGCGTTGGGGGAGCTGTTTTTT. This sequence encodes CASSLGLLAGLALGELFF.

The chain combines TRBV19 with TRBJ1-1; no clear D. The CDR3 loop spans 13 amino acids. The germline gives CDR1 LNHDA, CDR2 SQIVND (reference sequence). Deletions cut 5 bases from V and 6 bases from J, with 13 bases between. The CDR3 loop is CASSPIDTAEAFF. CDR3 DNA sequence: TGTGCCAGTAGTCCTATAGATACAGCTGAAGCTTTCTTT.

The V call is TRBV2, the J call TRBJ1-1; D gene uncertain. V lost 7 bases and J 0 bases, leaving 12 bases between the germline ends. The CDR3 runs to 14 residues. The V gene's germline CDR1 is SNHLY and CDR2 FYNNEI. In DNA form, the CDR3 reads TGTGCCAGCATTCAGACCTTCATGAACACTGAAGCTTTCTTT. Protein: CASIQTFMNTEAFF.

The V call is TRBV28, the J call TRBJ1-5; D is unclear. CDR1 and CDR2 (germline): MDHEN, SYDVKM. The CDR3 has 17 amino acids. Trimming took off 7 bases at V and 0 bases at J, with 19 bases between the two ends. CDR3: CASTLYKLRVSNQPQHF. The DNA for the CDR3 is TGTGCCAGCACCCTTTATAAGCTCCGGGTTAGCAATCAGCCCCAGCATTTT. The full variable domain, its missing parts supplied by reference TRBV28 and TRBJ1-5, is DVKVTQSSRYLVKRTGEKVFLECVQDMDHENMFWYRQDPGLGLRLIYFSYDVKMKEKGDIPEGYSVSREKKERFSLILESASTNQTSMYLCASTLYKLRVSNQPQHFGDGTRLSIL.

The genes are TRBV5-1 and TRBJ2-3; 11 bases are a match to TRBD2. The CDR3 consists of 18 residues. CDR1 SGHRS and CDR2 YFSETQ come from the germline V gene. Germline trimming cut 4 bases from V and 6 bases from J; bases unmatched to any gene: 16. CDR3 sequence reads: CASSPPTSGSAGGDTQYF. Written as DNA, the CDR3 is TGCGCCAGCAGCCCCCCAACTAGCGGGAGCGCCGGTGGGGATACGCAGTATTTT.

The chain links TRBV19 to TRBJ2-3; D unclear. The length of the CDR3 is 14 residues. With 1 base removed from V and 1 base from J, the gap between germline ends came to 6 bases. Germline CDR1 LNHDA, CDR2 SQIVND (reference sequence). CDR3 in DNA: TGTGCCAGTAGTATAGCCCTCGGCACAGATACGCAGTATTTT. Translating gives CASSIALGTDTQYF.

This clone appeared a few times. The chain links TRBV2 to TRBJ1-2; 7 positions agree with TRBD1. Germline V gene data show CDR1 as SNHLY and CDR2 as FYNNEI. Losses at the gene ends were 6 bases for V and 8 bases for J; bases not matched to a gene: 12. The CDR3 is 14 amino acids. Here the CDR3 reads CASRAGTDVRGYTF. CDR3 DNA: TGTGCCAGCAGGGCCGGGACAGACGTTCGGGGCTACACCTTC.

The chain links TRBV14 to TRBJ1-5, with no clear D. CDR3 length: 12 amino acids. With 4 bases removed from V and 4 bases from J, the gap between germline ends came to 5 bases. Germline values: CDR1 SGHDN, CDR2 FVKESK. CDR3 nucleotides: TGTGCCAGCAGCCGGCAGAATCAGCCCCAGCATTTT. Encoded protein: CASSRQNQPQHF.

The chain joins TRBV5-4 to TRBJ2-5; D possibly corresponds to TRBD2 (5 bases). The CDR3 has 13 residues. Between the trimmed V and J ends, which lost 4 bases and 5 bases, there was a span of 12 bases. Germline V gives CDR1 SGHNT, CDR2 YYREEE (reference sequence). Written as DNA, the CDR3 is TGTGCCAGCAGCATCGGACTTCAGGAGACCCAGTACTTC. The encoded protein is CASSIGLQETQYF.